This T cell receptor beta chain derives from a study of PD-1 blockade in classical Hodgkin lymphoma. The time point was: cycle 4 day 1 (C4D1), after 5 to 7 weeks of nivolumab. Every patient had relapsed following autologous stem cell transplantation, and cohorts differed in brentuximab vedotin exposure. Using immunoSEQ multiplex PCR, the repertoire was profiled, and TCRdb retains in-frame clones only, with some absent. The sample shows some 93,000 clones, 83% of them seen only once. The length of the CDR3 is 15 residues. J was trimmed by 6 bases and V by 4 bases; bases with no gene match: 6. The germline V gene has CDR1 SNHLY and CDR2 FYNNEI.

The clonotype comes from a human donor with classical Hodgkin lymphoma. The V call is TRBV2, the J call TRBJ2-3; 11 nucleotides agree with TRBD2. The source material was peripheral blood mononuclear cells (PBMCs), sampled before the fourth cycle of nivolumab. CDR3 DNA: TGTGCCAGCAGTGGATCTAGCGGGGGGCGGGATACGCAGTATTTT. Its protein is CASSGSSGGRDTQYF.